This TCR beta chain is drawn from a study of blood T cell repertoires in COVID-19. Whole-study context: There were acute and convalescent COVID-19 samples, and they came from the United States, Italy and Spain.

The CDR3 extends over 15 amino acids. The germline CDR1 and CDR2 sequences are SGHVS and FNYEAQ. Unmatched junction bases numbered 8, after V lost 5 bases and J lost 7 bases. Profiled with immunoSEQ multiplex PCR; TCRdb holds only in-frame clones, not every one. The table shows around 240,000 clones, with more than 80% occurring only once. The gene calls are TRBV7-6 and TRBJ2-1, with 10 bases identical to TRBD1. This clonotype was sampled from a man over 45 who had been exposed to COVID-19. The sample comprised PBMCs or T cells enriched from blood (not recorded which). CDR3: CASSPRTGGGNEQFF. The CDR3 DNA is TGTGCCAGCAGCCCTCGGACAGGGGGGGGGAATGAGCAGTTCTTC.